This T cell receptor (beta chain) was sequenced during a study of control samples from healthy donors and cancer patients. This CDR3 region has 14 residues. Germline values: CDR1 SGDLS, CDR2 YYNGEE. The ends were cut back, 0 bases at V and 4 bases at J, with 10 bases in the middle. Libraries were prepared by immunoSEQ multiplex PCR; TCRdb keeps only in-frame clonotypes and omits some of them. The sample records roughly 29,000 clones, 87% being singletons. The origin of this receptor is a female donor with melanoma. V is TRBV9 and J is TRBJ1-2; D is undetermined. The sample comprised formalin-fixed, paraffin-embedded tissue. CDR3 amino acids: CASSVDEEAYGYTF. CDR3 coding DNA: TGTGCCAGCAGCGTAGATGAGGAGGCCTATGGCTACACCTTC.